The 12 T cell receptor beta chains below were found in one sample sequenced in a study of CD4 T cells in relation to SARS-CoV-2 and coronaviruses. The protocol was immunoSEQ multiplex PCR, while the TCRdb copy is restricted to in-frame clones and leaves out a portion. Of about 56,000 clones detected, roughly nine tenths appear once; the ten largest clones hold around 0.41%. Material: naive CD4+ T cells from PBMCs. Subset reported: naive CD4+ T cells isolated by negative enrichment. Receptor source: an adult with COVID-19.

The chain links TRBV3-1 (or the pseudogene TRBV3-2) to TRBJ2-3; tentative D call: TRBD1 (5 bases). The V end was cut by 4 bases, the J end by 2 bases, with 10 bases between. Germline V gene sequence: CDR1 LGHDT, CDR2 YNNKEL (reference sequence). This CDR3 is 14 amino acids long. In DNA, the CDR3 is TGTGCCAGCAGCCGGGGCAGTTCCACAGATACGCAGTATTTT. Translation gives CASSRGSSTDTQYF.

V usage is TRBV9 and J usage is TRBJ2-2; maybe TRBD2 (6 bases). CDR3 length: 17 amino acids. Germline CDR1 is SGDLS and CDR2 is YYNGEE. Trimming pared 3 bases from V and 7 bases from J, leaving 22 bases between. Here the CDR3 reads CASSEGAPTRSVGELFF. The CDR3 DNA follows: TGTGCCAGCAGCGAGGGCGCCCCGACTAGGTCGGTCGGGGAGCTGTTTTTT.

The gene calls are TRBV11-2 and TRBJ2-1; a possible D gene is TRBD1 (6 bases). The V end lost 4 bases, the J end lost 10 bases, and 17 bases lay between the germline ends. In germline, CDR1 is SGHAT, CDR2 FQNNGV. The CDR3 spans 14 residues. This chain's CDR3 is CASSYVTGMREQFF. In DNA, the CDR3 is TGTGCCAGCAGCTACGTCACAGGGATGCGCGAGCAGTTCTTC.

This clone was counted once. This chain uses TRBV7-9 with TRBJ1-2; D is unclear. The V end was cut by 1 base, the J end by 4 bases, with 13 bases between. CDR1 is SEHNR, CDR2 FQNEAQ, per germline (reference sequence). The length of the CDR3 is 15 residues. The CDR3 sequence: CASSLDQRFGYGYTF. CDR3 DNA sequence: TGTGCCAGCAGCTTAGATCAGCGATTCGGCTATGGCTACACCTTC.

The chain employs TRBV5-1 and TRBJ1-5; D perhaps matches TRBD1 (6 bases). CDR1 is SGHRS and CDR2 is YFSETQ in the germline V gene. CDR3 length equals 14 residues. V was clipped by 4 bases and J by 5 bases, with 13 bases between them. The CDR3: CASSDTRGDQPQHF. The CDR3 DNA follows: TGCGCCAGCAGCGACACAAGGGGGGATCAGCCCCAGCATTTT.

The chain is built from TRBV27 and TRBJ2-7; 7 nucleotides match TRBD2. V shed 4 bases and J 5 bases; nucleotides not matched to a gene: 17. Germline CDR1 and CDR2: MNHEY and SMNVEV (reference sequence). The CDR3 totals 17 residues. CDR3 residues: CASSSHLGRDYNHEQYF. The CDR3 nucleotides read TGTGCCAGCAGTTCCCATCTGGGTCGGGACTACAACCACGAGCAGTACTTC.

This chain joins TRBV28 and TRBJ2-7; no firm D call. The CDR3 consists of 14 residues. Per germline, CDR1 MDHEN and CDR2 SYDVKM. Deletions cut 5 bases from V and 1 base from J, with 12 bases between. CDR3 region: CASSLPHGSYEQYF. The CDR3 region has the DNA TGTGCCAGCAGTCTCCCCCATGGTTCCTACGAGCAGTACTTC. The full variable domain, completed using reference TRBV28 and TRBJ2-7, is DVKVTQSSRYLVKRTGEKVFLECVQDMDHENMFWYRQDPGLGLRLIYFSYDVKMKEKGDIPEGYSVSREKKERFSLILESASTNQTSMYLCASSLPHGSYEQYFGPGTRLTVT.

The V and J genes are TRBV6-2 or TRBV6-3 and TRBJ1-5; D unresolved. V was cut by 3 bases and J by 2 bases, with 5 bases left in between. Germline V gene data show CDR1 as MNHEY and CDR2 as SVGEGT. The CDR3 consists of 13 residues. The CDR3 loop reads CASSYPGNQPQHF. CDR3 sequence (DNA): TGTGCCAGCAGTTATCCAGGCAATCAGCCCCAGCATTTT.

The V call is TRBV7-2, the J call TRBJ2-3; the match to TRBD2 covers 16 bases. The V and J ends lost 4 bases and 4 bases, in that order; junction bases with no gene match: 8. CDR3 length: 18 residues. Germline values: CDR1 SGHTA, CDR2 FQGNSA. The CDR3 coding sequence is TGTGCCAGCAGCTCCACGGGGGGACTAGCGGGAGGGGCAGATACGCAGTATTTT. Protein product: CASSSTGGLAGGADTQYF.

This chain joins TRBV20-1 and TRBJ2-4; D is ambiguous. Deletions cut 4 bases from V and 9 bases from J, with 10 bases between. This CDR3 is 11 amino acids long. CDR1 is DFQATT, CDR2 SNEGSKA, per germline (reference sequence). CDR3 amino acids: CSAMDPVIQYF. DNA for the CDR3: TGCAGTGCTATGGACCCCGTCATTCAGTACTTC.

This rearrangement joins TRBV3-1 (or the pseudogene TRBV3-2) to TRBJ2-2; weak D call: TRBD1 (5 bases). The V and J ends lost 3 bases and 6 bases respectively, with 11 bases between them. The CDR3 runs 14 residues. Germline values: CDR1 LGHDT, CDR2 YNNKEL (reference sequence). The chain's CDR3 is CASSHRGSAGELFF. CDR3 DNA: TGTGCCAGCAGCCATAGGGGAAGCGCCGGGGAGCTGTTTTTT.

The rearrangement joins TRBV18 to TRBJ2-7; 8 bases fit TRBD1. J was trimmed by 0 bases and V by 3 bases; bases with no gene match: 10. CDR3 size: 17 residues. Germline loops: CDR1 KGHSH, CDR2 LQKENI. The CDR3, as DNA: TGTGCCAGCTCACCGCAAATCAGGACAGGGAGCTCCTACGAGCAGTACTTC. This translates into CASSPQIRTGSSYEQYF.